One T cell receptor beta chain is described in this entry. Antigen unknown. The V and J ends lost 0 bases and 7 bases respectively, with 12 bases between them. The length of the CDR3 is 14 residues. Germline CDR1 reads PRHDT; CDR2 reads FYEKMQ (reference sequence). This entry is derived from a study of OX40 agonist ivuxolimab in advanced cancers. Study outcomes and limitations: Dosing at 0.1 to 3.0 mg/kg was accompanied by clonal expansion of CD4+ and CD8+ blood T cells by week 6.

Clones were read by immunoSEQ multiplex PCR, and TCRdb kept only the in-frame ones, dropping some. The sample carries tens of thousands of clones, approximately 86% recorded once. The rearrangement links TRBV13 to TRBJ2-5, with D possibly called TRBD1 or TRBD2 (5 bases each). The sequence derives from an adult with an advanced solid tumor such as melanoma, head and neck, liver or kidney cancer. This specimen consisted of CD4+ or CD8+ T cells sorted from blood, obtained in a trial of the OX40 agonist ivuxolimab. In DNA form, the CDR3 reads TGTGCCAGCAGCTTAGGCCGGGTTGGGGGGACCCAGTACTTC. Amino acids: CASSLGRVGGTQYF.